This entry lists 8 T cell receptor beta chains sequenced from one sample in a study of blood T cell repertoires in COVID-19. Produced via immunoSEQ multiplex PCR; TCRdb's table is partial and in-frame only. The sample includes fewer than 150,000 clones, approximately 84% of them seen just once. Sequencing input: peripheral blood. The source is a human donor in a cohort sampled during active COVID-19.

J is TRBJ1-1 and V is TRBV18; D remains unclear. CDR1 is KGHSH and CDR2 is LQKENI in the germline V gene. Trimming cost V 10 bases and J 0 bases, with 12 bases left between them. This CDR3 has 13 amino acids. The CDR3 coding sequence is TGTGCCACCACCGTTGGGCTGAACACTGAAGCTTTCTTT. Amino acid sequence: CATTVGLNTEAFF.

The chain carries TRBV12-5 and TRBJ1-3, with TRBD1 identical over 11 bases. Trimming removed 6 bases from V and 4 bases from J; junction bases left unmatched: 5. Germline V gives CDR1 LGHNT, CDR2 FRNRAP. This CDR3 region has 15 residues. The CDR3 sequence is CASGIGQGAGNTIYF. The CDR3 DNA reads TGTGCTAGTGGCATCGGACAGGGGGCCGGAAACACCATATATTTT.

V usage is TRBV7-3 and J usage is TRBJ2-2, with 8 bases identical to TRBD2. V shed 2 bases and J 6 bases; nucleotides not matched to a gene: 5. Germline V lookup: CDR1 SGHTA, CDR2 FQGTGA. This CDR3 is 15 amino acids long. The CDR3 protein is CASSLVLAGSGELFF. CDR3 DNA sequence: TGTGCCAGCAGCTTAGTGCTAGCGGGTTCCGGGGAGCTGTTTTTT.

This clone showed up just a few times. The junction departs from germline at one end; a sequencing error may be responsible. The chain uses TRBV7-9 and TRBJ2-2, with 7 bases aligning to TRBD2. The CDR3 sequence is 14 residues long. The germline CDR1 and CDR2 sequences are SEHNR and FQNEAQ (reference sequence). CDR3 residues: CASSLAANTGELFF. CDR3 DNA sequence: TGTGCCAGCAGCCTAGCGGCCAACACCGGGGAGCTGTTTTTT.

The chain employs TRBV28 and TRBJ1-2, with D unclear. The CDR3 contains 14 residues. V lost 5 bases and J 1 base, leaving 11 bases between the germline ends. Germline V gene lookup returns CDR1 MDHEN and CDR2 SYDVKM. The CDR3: CASSPRGINYGYTF. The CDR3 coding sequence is TGTGCCAGCAGTCCTCGGGGAATTAACTATGGCTACACCTTC.

CDR3 nucleotides: TGTGCCAGCAGTTTAAATTTGGGGGGTCAGCAGTTCTTC. It translates to CASSLNLGGQQFF. The chain is built from TRBV27 and TRBJ2-1, with TRBD2 as a possible D gene (6 bases). The CDR3 is 13 residues long. CDR1 MNHEY and CDR2 SMNVEV come from the germline V gene (reference sequence). The ends were cut back, 2 bases at V and 11 bases at J, with 13 bases in the middle.

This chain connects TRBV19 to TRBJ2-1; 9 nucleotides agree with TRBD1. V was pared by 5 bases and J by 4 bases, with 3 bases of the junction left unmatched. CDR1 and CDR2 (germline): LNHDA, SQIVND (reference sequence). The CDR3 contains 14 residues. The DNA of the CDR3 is TGTGCCAGTAGTGCGACAGGGGGGTACAATGAGCAGTTCTTC. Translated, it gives CASSATGGYNEQFF.

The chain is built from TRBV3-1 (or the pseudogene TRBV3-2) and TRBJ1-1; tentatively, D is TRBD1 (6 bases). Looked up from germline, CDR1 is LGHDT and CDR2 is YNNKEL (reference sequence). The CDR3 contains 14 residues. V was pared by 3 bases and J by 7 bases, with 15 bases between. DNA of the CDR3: TGTGCCAGCAGCCAGGCAGGGGCTATTTTTGAAGCTTTCTTT. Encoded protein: CASSQAGAIFEAFF.